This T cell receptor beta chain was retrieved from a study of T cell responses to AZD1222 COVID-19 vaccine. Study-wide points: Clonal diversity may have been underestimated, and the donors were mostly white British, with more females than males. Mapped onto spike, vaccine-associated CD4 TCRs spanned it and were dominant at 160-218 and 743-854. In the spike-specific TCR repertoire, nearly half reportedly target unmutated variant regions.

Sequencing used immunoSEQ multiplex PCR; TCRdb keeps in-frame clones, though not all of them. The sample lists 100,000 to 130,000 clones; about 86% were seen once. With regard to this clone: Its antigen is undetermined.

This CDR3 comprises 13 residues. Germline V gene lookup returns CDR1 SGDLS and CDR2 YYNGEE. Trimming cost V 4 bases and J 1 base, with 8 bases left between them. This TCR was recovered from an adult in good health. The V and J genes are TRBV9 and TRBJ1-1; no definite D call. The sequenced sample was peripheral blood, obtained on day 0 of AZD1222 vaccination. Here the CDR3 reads CASSRTGNTEAFF. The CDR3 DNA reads TGTGCCAGCAGCCGAACGGGGAACACTGAAGCTTTCTTT.